Below, 20 T cell receptor beta chains from the same sample are listed, as sequenced in a study of cytomegalovirus exposure and HLA in healthy donors. The PCR made use of 60 Vbeta and 13 Jbeta primers. Profiled with immunoSEQ multiplex PCR; TCRdb holds only in-frame clones, not every one. The sample records more than 95,000 clones, 60% to 85% being singletons. The sample comprised PBMCs. The receptors here all came from a woman aged 18-29 years in good health and CMV-seronegative.

The rearrangement links TRBV30 to TRBJ2-7; D perhaps matches TRBD2 (7 bases). This CDR3 has 13 residues. V lost 2 bases and J 2 bases, leaving 10 bases between the germline ends. The germline V gene encodes CDR1 GTSNPN and CDR2 SVGIG (reference sequence). The CDR3 DNA reads TGTGCCTGGAGTCGGGGGGCCCCCTACGAGCAGTACTTC. Translated: CAWSRGAPYEQYF.

The rearrangement links TRBV5-4 to TRBJ1-2; D remains unclear. The CDR3 consists of 13 residues. CDR1 and CDR2 from the germline V gene are SGHNT and YYREEE (reference sequence). The ends were cut back, 3 bases at V and 3 bases at J, with 9 bases in the middle. The CDR3 is CASSSDTDYGYTF. The CDR3 DNA is TGTGCCAGCAGCTCTGACACGGACTATGGCTACACCTTC.

This chain connects TRBV30 to TRBJ2-1; 7 nucleotides agree with TRBD1. This CDR3 is built from 15 residues. The V gene's germline CDR1 is GTSNPN and CDR2 SVGIG (reference sequence). Unmatched junction bases numbered 7, after V lost 5 bases and J lost 0 bases. In DNA, the CDR3 is TGTGCCTGGTTACAGGGGATGATCTCCTACAATGAGCAGTTCTTC. Protein sequence: CAWLQGMISYNEQFF. The whole variable domain, remainder taken from reference TRBV30 and TRBJ2-1, is SQTIHQWPATLVQPVGSPLSLECTVEGTSNPNLYWYRQAAGRGLQLLFYSVGIGQISSEVPQNLSASRPQDRQFILSSKKLLLSDSGFYLCAWLQGMISYNEQFFGPGTRLTVL.

This chain joins TRBV7-2 and TRBJ2-7; TRBD1 aligns across 11 bases. This CDR3 has 14 amino acids. The J segment lost 4 bases and the V segment lost 6 bases, leaving 5 bases of the junction unmatched. Germline V gene sequence: CDR1 SGHTA, CDR2 FQGNSA. CDR3 nucleotide sequence: TGTGCCAGCAGTCGGACAGGGGGCAATTACGAGCAGTACTTC. Protein: CASSRTGGNYEQYF.

In its sample, this clone was seen once. The V gene is TRBV7-8, the J gene TRBJ1-2; 9 nucleotides agree with TRBD1. V lost 2 bases, J lost 3 bases, and 4 bases stayed unmatched. Germline V CDR1 and CDR2: SGHVS, FQNEAQ. The CDR3 length is 15 residues. The CDR3 DNA is TGTGCCAGCAGCTTAAGGGACAGGGTGGACTATGGCTACACCTTC. Translated, it gives CASSLRDRVDYGYTF.

The CDR3 reads CASSYSGSYEQYF. CDR3 nucleotides: TGTGCCAGCAGTTACTCGGGCAGCTACGAGCAGTACTTC. This chain joins TRBV6-5 and TRBJ2-7; D uncertain. This CDR3 comprises 13 residues. CDR1 is MNHEY and CDR2 is SVGAGI in the germline V gene. Trimming shortened V by 0 bases and J by 3 bases, and 6 bases separated the two germline ends.

The chain joins TRBV27 to TRBJ1-1, with D uncertain. Germline values: CDR1 MNHEY, CDR2 SMNVEV (reference sequence). V lost 5 bases and J 6 bases, leaving 16 bases between the germline ends. This CDR3 spans 14 amino acids. The CDR3, as DNA: TGTGCCAGCAGTCAGAGCGTAAGCCGCTCTGAAGCTTTCTTT. Translation gives CASSQSVSRSEAFF.

The rearrangement uses TRBV7-9 and TRBJ1-4; 7 nucleotides line up with TRBD1. Germline trimming cut 8 bases from V and 6 bases from J; bases unmatched to any gene: 9. This CDR3 has 14 amino acids. The germline V gene has CDR1 SEHNR and CDR2 FQNEAQ (reference sequence). The CDR3 spells CASAPTGLDEKLFF. CDR3 nucleotides: TGTGCCAGCGCCCCGACAGGGCTGGATGAAAAACTGTTTTTT.

The rearrangement links TRBV7-9 to TRBJ2-3; a possible D gene is TRBD1 (6 bases). V was shortened by 6 bases and J by 2 bases, with 12 bases between the two germline ends. This CDR3 has 14 residues. From germline, CDR1 is SEHNR and CDR2 FQNEAQ (reference sequence). CDR3: CASRGATYTDTQYF. CDR3 nucleotide sequence: TGTGCCAGCAGGGGGGCGACGTACACAGATACGCAGTATTTT.

The chain combines TRBV19 with TRBJ2-3; no reliable D call. In germline, CDR1 is LNHDA, CDR2 SQIVND (reference sequence). The V end lost 1 base, the J end lost 4 bases, and 9 bases lay between the germline ends. The CDR3 runs 14 residues. The CDR3 sequence: CASSIGSPSDTQYF. The CDR3 region has the DNA TGTGCCAGTAGTATAGGTTCCCCATCAGATACGCAGTATTTT.

This chain connects TRBV19 to TRBJ1-1; 7 bases match TRBD1. The CDR3 runs 16 residues. The germline CDR1 and CDR2 sequences are LNHDA and SQIVND (reference sequence). The V and J ends lost 1 base and 1 base, in that order; junction bases with no gene match: 6. The CDR3 DNA is TGTGCCAGTAGTATAGTCGCCAGGGGGACGAACACTGAAGCTTTCTTT. Protein: CASSIVARGTNTEAFF. The whole variable domain, remainder taken from reference TRBV19 and TRBJ1-1, is DGGITQSPKYLFRKEGQNVTLSCEQNLNHDAMYWYRQDPGQGLRLIYYSQIVNDFQKGDIAEGYSVSREKKESFPLTVTSAQKNPTAFYLCASSIVARGTNTEAFFGQGTRLTVV.

The rearrangement uses TRBV28 and TRBJ2-5; a possible D gene is TRBD2 (6 bases). Germline CDR1 reads MDHEN; CDR2 reads SYDVKM. The CDR3 loop spans 15 amino acids. V was trimmed by 8 bases and J by 1 base, leaving 17 bases between them. DNA for the CDR3: TGTGCCAGCCTGAGGGGAGGCTTGAGCCAAGAGACCCAGTACTTC. The encoded protein is CASLRGGLSQETQYF.

The V call is TRBV7-9, the J call TRBJ1-3, with 7 bases that match TRBD1. The J segment lost 4 bases and the V segment lost 3 bases, leaving 3 bases of the junction unmatched. This CDR3 region has 14 residues. Germline V gene lookup returns CDR1 SEHNR and CDR2 FQNEAQ (reference sequence). In nucleotides, the CDR3 is TGTGCCAGCAGCTTGACAGGGTTGGGAAACACCATATATTTT. This sequence encodes CASSLTGLGNTIYF. Combining the CDR3 with reference TRBV7-9 and TRBJ1-3 gives the whole variable domain DTGVSQNPRHKITKRGQNVTFRCDPISEHNRLYWYRQTLGQGPEFLTYFQNEAQLEKSRLLSDRFSAERPKGSFSTLEIQRTEQGDSAMYLCASSLTGLGNTIYFGEGSWLTVV.

This chain links TRBV6-5 with TRBJ2-2; TRBD2 might be the D (5 bases). CDR1 is MNHEY and CDR2 is SVGAGI in the germline V gene. V lost 6 bases, J lost 8 bases, and 10 bases lay in between. This CDR3 comprises 12 residues. The CDR3 reads CASSRGSGELFF. The DNA for the CDR3 is TGTGCCAGCAGCCGGGGATCAGGGGAGCTGTTTTTT.

This clone has a count of ten or more. This rearrangement joins TRBV19 to TRBJ1-1, with D tentatively TRBD1 (6 bases). The V end lost 10 bases, the J end lost 2 bases, and 17 bases lay between the germline ends. This CDR3 comprises 14 residues. Germline V gene data show CDR1 as LNHDA and CDR2 as SQIVND (reference sequence). The CDR3: CATEKGQSNTEAFF. The DNA of the CDR3 is TGTGCCACTGAGAAGGGACAATCAAACACTGAAGCTTTCTTT.

This chain uses TRBV9 with TRBJ1-2; TRBD1 is a possible D gene (6 bases). Trimming removed 0 bases at V and 7 bases at J, with 19 bases between. Germline loops: CDR1 SGDLS, CDR2 YYNGEE. The CDR3 length is 16 residues. CDR3 nucleotides: TGTGCCAGCAGCGTAGCCCCAACTACAGGGTTGGGTGGCTACACCTTC. This translates into CASSVAPTTGLGGYTF.

This chain uses TRBV5-1 with TRBJ2-1; 9 bases match TRBD2. V gave up 1 base and J gave up 4 bases; unmatched junction bases: 9. CDR1 and CDR2 from the germline V gene are SGHRS and YFSETQ. The CDR3 runs to 17 residues. The CDR3 reads CASSLSPGGGDYNEQFF. CDR3 sequence (DNA): TGCGCCAGCAGCTTGTCCCCCGGCGGGGGGGATTACAATGAGCAGTTCTTC.

The chain has TRBV27 and TRBJ1-1; the D is unclear. Germline lookup yields CDR1 MNHEY and CDR2 SMNVEV (reference sequence). V gave up 1 base and J gave up 8 bases, with 14 bases separating them. The CDR3 loop spans 14 amino acids. The CDR3 coding sequence is TGTGCCAGCAGTTTATTTGGCGGAAAATCAGAAGCTTTCTTT. Protein product: CASSLFGGKSEAFF.

The rearrangement uses TRBV5-6 and TRBJ1-2; 8 bases agree with TRBD1. V lost 3 bases and J lost 4; bases outside the gene matches: 5. CDR3 size: 14 residues. Germline V lookup: CDR1 SGHDT, CDR2 YYEEEE. The CDR3 spells CASSSQGAFYGYTF. DNA for the CDR3: TGTGCCAGCAGCTCCCAGGGGGCGTTCTATGGCTACACCTTC.

This chain connects TRBV7-3 to TRBJ2-1, with 13 bases that match TRBD2. Germline lookup yields CDR1 SGHTA and CDR2 FQGTGA. The ends lost 4 bases at V and 2 bases at J; junction bases unmatched: 2. The CDR3 spans 16 residues. The chain's CDR3 is CASSWTSGGPYNEQFF. CDR3 DNA: TGTGCCAGCAGCTGGACTAGCGGGGGTCCCTACAATGAGCAGTTCTTC.